This TCR beta chain was obtained from a study of T cells in Graves' hyperthyroidism and ophthalmopathy. Study conclusions and caveats: Most thyroid clonotypes with frequency above 0.001 were detected in blood. Progression to ophthalmopathy was predicted a median of 6.5 months early. A 13 V-J model separated ophthalmopathy from stable hyperthyroidism.

There were TCR beta CDR3 regions amplified from RNA transcripts. RT-PCR in the first round (using the HTBI primer set) targeted the TCR CDR3. Using its own MiXCR run on the multiplex PCR reads, TCRdb lists one record per CDR3 protein. The sample lists some 800,000 distinct CDR3 sequences; approximately 40% were seen once. This clonotype was seen many times. Its specificity is not known. Germline loops: CDR1 SGHVS, CDR2 FQNEAQ. The CDR3 has 14 residues. Trimming pared 1 base from V and 3 bases from J, leaving 9 bases between. The sequencing sample was made of blood. This receptor was taken from a man aged 18-30 years with Graves' hyperthyroidism. V gene TRBV7-8 combines with J gene TRBJ2-5; D is possibly TRBD2 (6 bases). The CDR3 loop is CASSLVGLKETQYF. The DNA of the CDR3 is TGTGCCAGCAGCTTAGTGGGACTTAAAGAGACCCAGTACTTC.